These 2 T cell receptor beta chains originate from one sample sequenced in a study of blood T cell repertoires in COVID-19. Only in-frame clones appear in the TCRdb table, and some are missing; sequencing was by immunoSEQ multiplex PCR. The sample records a few hundred thousand clones, more than 75% being singletons. The specimen sequenced was PBMCs or T cells enriched from blood (not recorded which). Every receptor here comes from a woman in her 30s who had recovered from COVID-19.

V gene TRBV27 combines with J gene TRBJ2-6; D might be TRBD2 (5 bases). The V end was cut by 2 bases, the J end by 0 bases, with 14 bases between. The CDR3 runs to 18 residues. Germline V gene sequence: CDR1 MNHEY, CDR2 SMNVEV (reference sequence). CDR3 nucleotides: TGTGCCAGCAGTTTAACGAGGACTCCTAGCTCTGGGGCCAACGTCCTGACTTTC. Translating gives CASSLTRTPSSGANVLTF. Looking up the rest from reference TRBV27 and TRBJ2-6 gives the full variable domain: EAQVTQNPRYLITVTGKKLTVTCSQNMNHEYMSWYRQDPGLGLRQIYYSMNVEVTDKGDVPEGYKVSRKEKRNFPLILESPSPNQTSLYFCASSLTRTPSSGANVLTFGAGSRLTVL.

The rearrangement uses TRBV5-1 and TRBJ1-1; D is possibly TRBD1 (5 bases). Trimming took 1 base from V and 4 from J, leaving 8 bases between them. The germline V gene has CDR1 SGHRS and CDR2 YFSETQ. This CDR3 contains 13 residues. This CDR3 reads CASSLPGGTEAFF. The CDR3 nucleotides are TGCGCCAGCAGCTTGCCCGGGGGCACTGAAGCTTTCTTT.